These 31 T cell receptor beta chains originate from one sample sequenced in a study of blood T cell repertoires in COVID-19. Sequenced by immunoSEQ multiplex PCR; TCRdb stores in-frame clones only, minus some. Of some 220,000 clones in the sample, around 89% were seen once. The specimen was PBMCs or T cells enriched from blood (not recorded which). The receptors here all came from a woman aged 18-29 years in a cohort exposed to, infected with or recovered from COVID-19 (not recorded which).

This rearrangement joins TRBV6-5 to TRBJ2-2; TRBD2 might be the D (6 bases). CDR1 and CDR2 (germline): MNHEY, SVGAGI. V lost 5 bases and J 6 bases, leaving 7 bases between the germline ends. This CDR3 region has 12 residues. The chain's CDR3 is CASSPGAGELFF. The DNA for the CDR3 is TGTGCCAGCAGTCCGGGGGCCGGGGAGCTGTTTTTT.

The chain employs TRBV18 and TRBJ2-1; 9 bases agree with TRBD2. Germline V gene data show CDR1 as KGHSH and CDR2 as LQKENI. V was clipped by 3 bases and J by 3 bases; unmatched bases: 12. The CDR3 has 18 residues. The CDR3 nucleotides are TGTGCCAGCTCACCTCCTCGGTGGACTAGCGCCGACTACAATGAGCAGTTCTTC. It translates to CASSPPRWTSADYNEQFF.

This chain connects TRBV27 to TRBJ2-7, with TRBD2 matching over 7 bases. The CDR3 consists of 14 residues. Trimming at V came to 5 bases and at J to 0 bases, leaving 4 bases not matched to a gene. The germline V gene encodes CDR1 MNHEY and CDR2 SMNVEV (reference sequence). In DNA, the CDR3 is TGTGCCAGCAGTCAACTAGCGTCCTCCTACGAGCAGTACTTC. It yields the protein CASSQLASSYEQYF.

The CDR3 is CASSLGPYQPQHF. The CDR3 DNA reads TGTGCCAGCAGTTTAGGGCCATATCAGCCCCAGCATTTT. This rearrangement joins TRBV12-3 or TRBV12-4 to TRBJ1-5; D gene uncertain. The CDR3 totals 13 residues. Trimming shortened V by 1 base and J by 5 bases, and 6 bases separated the two germline ends.

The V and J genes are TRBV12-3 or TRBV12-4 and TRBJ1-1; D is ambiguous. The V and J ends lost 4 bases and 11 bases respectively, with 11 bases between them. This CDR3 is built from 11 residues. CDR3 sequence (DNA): TGTGCCAGCAGTTATGGGCAGTCGGCTTTCTTT. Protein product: CASSYGQSAFF.

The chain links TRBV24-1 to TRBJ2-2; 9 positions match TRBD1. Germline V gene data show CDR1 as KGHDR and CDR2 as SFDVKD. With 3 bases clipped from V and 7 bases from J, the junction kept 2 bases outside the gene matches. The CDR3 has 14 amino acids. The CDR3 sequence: CATSDGQGNGELFF. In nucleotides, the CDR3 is TGTGCCACCAGTGATGGACAGGGGAACGGGGAGCTGTTTTTT.

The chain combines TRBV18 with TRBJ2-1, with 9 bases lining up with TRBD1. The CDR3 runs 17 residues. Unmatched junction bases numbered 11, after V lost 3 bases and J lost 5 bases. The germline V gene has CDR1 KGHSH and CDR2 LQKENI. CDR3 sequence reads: CASSPAIDRGFDNEQFF. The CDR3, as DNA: TGTGCCAGCTCACCTGCAATCGACAGGGGGTTCGACAATGAGCAGTTCTTC.

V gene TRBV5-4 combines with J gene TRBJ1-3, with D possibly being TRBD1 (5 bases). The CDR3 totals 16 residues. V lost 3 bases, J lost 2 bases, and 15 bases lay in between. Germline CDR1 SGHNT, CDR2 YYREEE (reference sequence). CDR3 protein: CASSSTQGSAGNTIYF. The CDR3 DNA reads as TGTGCCAGCAGCTCCACCCAGGGATCTGCTGGAAACACCATATATTTT.

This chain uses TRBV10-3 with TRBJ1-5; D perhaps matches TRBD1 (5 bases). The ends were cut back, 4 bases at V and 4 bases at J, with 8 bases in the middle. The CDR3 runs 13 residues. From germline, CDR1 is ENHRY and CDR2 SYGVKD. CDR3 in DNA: TGTGCCATCAGTGTGGAGGGGAATCAGCCCCAGCATTTT. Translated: CAISVEGNQPQHF.

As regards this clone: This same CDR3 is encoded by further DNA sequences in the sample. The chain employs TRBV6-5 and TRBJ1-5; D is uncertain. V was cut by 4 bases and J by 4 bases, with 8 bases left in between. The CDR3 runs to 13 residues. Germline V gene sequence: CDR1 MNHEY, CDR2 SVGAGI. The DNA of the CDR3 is TGTGCCAGCAGTTCGACGGGGAATCAGCCCCAGCATTTT. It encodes CASSSTGNQPQHF.

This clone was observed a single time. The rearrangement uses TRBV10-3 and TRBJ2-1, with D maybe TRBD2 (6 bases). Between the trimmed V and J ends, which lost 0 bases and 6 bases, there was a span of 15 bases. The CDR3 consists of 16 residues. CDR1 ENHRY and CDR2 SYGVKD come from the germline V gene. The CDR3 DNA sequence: TGTGCCATCAGTGAGTCGCTAGCGAGTGGGGGCAATGAGCAGTTCTTC. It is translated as CAISESLASGGNEQFF.

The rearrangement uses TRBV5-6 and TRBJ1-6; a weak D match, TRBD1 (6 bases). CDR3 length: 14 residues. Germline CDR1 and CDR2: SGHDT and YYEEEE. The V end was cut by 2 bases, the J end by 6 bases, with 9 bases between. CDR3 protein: CASSFRTANSPLHF. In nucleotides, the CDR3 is TGTGCCAGCAGCTTCAGGACAGCTAATTCACCCCTCCACTTT. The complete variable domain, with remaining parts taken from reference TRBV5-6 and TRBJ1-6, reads DAGVTQSPTHLIKTRGQQVTLRCSPKSGHDTVSWYQQALGQGPQFIFQYYEEEERQRGNFPDRFSGHQFPNYSSELNVNALLLGDSALYLCASSFRTANSPLHFGNGTRLTVT.

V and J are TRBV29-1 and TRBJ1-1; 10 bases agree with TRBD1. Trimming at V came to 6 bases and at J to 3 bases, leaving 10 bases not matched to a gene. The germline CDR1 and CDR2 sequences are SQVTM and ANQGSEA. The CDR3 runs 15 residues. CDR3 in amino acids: CSVPTGGGWDTEAFF. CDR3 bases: TGCAGCGTCCCGACAGGGGGCGGGTGGGACACTGAAGCTTTCTTT.

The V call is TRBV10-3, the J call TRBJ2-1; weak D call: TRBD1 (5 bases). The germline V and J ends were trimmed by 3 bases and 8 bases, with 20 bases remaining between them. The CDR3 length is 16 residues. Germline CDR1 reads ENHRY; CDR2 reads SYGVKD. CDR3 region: CAISDPGRVAAYEQFF. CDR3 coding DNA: TGTGCCATCAGTGACCCGGGCAGGGTGGCTGCTTATGAGCAGTTCTTC.

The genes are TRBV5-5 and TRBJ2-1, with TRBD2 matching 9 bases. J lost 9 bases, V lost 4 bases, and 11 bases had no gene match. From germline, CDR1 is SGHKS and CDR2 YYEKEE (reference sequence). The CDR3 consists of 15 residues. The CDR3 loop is CASSHPSGAMGEQFF. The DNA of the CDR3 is TGTGCCAGCAGCCACCCTAGCGGGGCCATGGGTGAGCAGTTCTTC.

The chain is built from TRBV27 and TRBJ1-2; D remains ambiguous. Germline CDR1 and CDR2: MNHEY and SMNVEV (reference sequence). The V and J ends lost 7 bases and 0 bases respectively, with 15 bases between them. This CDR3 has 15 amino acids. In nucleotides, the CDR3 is TGTGCCAGCACTGCGGTCGGAGGGCCTAACTATGGCTACACCTTC. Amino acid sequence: CASTAVGGPNYGYTF.

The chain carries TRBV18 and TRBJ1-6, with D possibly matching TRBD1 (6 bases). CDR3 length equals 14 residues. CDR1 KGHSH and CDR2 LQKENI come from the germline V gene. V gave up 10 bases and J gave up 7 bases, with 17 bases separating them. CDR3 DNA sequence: TGTGCCACCGGGGGGCAGGGTGGAAATTCACCCCTCCACTTT. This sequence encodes CATGGQGGNSPLHF.

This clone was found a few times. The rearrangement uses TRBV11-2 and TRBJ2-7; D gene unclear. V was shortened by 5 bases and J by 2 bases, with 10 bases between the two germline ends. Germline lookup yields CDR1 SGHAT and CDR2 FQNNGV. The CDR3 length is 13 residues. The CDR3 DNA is TGTGCCAGCAGCCCCCGCGCCCCCTACGAGCAGTACTTC. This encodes CASSPRAPYEQYF.

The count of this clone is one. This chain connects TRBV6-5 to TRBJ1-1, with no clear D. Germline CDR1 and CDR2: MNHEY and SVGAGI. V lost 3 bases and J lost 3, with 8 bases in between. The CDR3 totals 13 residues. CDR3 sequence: CASSYSGYTEAFF. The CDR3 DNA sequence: TGTGCCAGCAGTTATTCGGGGTACACTGAAGCTTTCTTT.

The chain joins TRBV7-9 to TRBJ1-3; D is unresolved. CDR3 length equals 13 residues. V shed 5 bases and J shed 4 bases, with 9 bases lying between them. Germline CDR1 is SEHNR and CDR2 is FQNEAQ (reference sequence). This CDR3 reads CASSTSSGNTIYF. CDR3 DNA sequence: TGTGCCAGCAGCACTTCATCCGGAAACACCATATATTTT. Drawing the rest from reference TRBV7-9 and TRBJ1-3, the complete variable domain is DTGVSQNPRHKITKRGQNVTFRCDPISEHNRLYWYRQTLGQGPEFLTYFQNEAQLEKSRLLSDRFSAERPKGSFSTLEIQRTEQGDSAMYLCASSTSSGNTIYFGEGSWLTVV.

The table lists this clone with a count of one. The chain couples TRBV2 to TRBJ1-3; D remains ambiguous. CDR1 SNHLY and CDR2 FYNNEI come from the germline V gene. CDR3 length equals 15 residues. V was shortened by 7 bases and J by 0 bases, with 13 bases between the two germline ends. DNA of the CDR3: TGTGCCAGCATCGGGTCCTCGAGCTCTGGAAACACCATATATTTT. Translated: CASIGSSSSGNTIYF.

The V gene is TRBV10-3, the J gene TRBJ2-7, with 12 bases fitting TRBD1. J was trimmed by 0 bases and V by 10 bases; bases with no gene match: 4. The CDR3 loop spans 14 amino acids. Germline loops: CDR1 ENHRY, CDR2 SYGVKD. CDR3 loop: CATGTGGDSYEQYF. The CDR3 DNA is TGTGCCACAGGGACAGGGGGCGACTCCTACGAGCAGTACTTC.

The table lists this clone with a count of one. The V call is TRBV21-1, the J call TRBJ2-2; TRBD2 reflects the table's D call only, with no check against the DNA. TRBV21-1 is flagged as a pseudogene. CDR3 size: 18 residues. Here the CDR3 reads CASSKRVSGRPVHRGAVF. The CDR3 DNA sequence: TGTGCCAGCAGCAAAAGGGTTAGCGGGCGCCCCGTGCACCGGGGAGCTGTTTTT.

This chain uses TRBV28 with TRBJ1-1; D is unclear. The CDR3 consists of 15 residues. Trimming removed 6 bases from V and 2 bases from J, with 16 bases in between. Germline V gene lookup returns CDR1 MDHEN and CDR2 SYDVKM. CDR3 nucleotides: TGTGCCAGCAGCTCCCCCGCGGGTCTAAACACTGAAGCTTTCTTT. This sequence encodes CASSSPAGLNTEAFF.

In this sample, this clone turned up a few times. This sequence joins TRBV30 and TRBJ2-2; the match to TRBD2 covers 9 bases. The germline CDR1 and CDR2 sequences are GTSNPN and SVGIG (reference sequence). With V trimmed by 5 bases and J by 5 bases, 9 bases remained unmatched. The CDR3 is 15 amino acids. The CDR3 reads CAWDLGLAGTGELFF. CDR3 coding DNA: TGTGCCTGGGACCTCGGGCTAGCGGGAACCGGGGAGCTGTTTTTT.

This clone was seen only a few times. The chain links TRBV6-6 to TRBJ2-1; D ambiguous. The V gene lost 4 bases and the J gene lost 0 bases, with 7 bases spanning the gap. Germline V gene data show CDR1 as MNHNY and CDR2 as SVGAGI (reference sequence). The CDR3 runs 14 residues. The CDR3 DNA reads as TGTGCCAGCAGTTTCCCTAGCTCCTACAATGAGCAGTTCTTC. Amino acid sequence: CASSFPSSYNEQFF.

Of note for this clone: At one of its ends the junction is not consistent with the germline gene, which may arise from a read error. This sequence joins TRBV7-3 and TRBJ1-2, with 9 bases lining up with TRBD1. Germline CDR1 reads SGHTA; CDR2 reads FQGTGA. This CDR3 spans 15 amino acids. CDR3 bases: TGTGCCAACAGCTCCGACCCGACAGGGGGAGTTGGCTACACCTTC. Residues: CANSSDPTGGVGYTF.

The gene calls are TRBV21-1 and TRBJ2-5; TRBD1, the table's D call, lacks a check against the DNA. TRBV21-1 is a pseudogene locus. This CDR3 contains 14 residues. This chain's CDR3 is CASSPWAAQETQYF. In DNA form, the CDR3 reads TGTGCCAGCAGCCCTTGGGCCGCTCAAGAGACCCAGTACTTC.

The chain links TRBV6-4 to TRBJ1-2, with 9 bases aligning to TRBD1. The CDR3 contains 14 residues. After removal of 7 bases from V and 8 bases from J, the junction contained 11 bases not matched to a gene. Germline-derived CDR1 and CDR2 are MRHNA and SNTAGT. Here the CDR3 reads CASTRVQGALGYTF. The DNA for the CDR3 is TGTGCCAGCACCCGGGTACAGGGGGCTCTCGGCTACACCTTC.

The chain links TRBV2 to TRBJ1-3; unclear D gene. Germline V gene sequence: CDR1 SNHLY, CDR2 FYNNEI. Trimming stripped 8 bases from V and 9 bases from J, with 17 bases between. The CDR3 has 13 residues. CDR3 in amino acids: CASAEHPTSTIYF. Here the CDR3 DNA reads TGTGCCAGCGCGGAACACCCAACCAGCACCATATATTTT. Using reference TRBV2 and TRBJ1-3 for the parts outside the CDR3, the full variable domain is EPEVTQTPSHQVTQMGQEVILRCVPISNHLYFYWYRQILGQKVEFLVSFYNNEISEKSEIFDDQFSVERPDGSNFTLKIRSTKLEDSAMYFCASAEHPTSTIYFGEGSWLTVV.

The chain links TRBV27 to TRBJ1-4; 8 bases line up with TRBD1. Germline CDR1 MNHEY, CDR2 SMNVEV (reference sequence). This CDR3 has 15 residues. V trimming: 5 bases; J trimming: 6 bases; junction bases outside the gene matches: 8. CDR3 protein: CASSERQGRYEKLFF. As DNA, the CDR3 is TGTGCCAGCAGTGAACGACAGGGGAGGTATGAAAAACTGTTTTTT.